This TCR beta chain was identified during a study of shared clonotypes between healthy human individuals. Whole-study results and caveats: Among non-shared clonotypes, generation probabilities were lower than among those shared by all four donors. Around 4.9% of naive CD4 clonotypes were shared across four donors.

The V gene lost 2 bases and the J gene lost 0 bases, with 8 bases spanning the gap. Germline V CDR1 and CDR2: SGHTA, FQGNSA. The CDR3 totals 15 residues. The protocol was immunoSEQ multiplex PCR, while the TCRdb copy is restricted to in-frame clones and leaves out a portion. Of fewer than 3 million clones detected, roughly 90% appear once; the ten largest clones hold about 0.36%. CD4+ cell separation produced CD45RA+ naive and CD45RA-negative memory subsets. Concerning this clone itself: Antigen specificity is unknown.

The genes are TRBV7-2 and TRBJ1-3; D call uncertain. What was sequenced was naive CD4+ T cells from PBMCs. Subset specified: CD45RA+ positively selected. The receptor was derived from a man between 18 and 35 years old in good health. Some clones in this sample may be carry-over from other donors' samples. DNA for the CDR3: TGTGCCAGCAGCTTACGCCGAGGCTCTGGAAACACCATATATTTT. It is translated as CASSLRRGSGNTIYF.